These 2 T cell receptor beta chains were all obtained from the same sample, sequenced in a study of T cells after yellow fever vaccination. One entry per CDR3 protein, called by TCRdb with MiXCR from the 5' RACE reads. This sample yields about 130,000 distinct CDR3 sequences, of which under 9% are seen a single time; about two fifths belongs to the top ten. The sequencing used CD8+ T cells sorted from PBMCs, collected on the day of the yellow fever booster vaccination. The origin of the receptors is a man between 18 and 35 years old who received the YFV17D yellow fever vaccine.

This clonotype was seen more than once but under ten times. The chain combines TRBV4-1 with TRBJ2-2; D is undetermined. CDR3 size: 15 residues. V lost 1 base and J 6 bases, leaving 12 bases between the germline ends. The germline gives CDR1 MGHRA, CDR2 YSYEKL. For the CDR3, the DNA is TGCGCCAGCAGCCAAGTGGGGTTAAGGGCCGGGGAGCTGTTTTTT. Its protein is CASSQVGLRAGELFF.

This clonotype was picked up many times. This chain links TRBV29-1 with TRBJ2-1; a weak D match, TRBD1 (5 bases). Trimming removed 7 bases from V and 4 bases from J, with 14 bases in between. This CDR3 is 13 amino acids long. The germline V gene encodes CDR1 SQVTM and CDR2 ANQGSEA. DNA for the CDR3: TGCAGCGGTTTGGCGACAGATTACAATGAGCAGTTCTTC. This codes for CSGLATDYNEQFF.